The next 2 T cell receptor beta chains were all read from a single sample in a study of T cell responses to AZD1222 COVID-19 vaccine. Only in-frame clones appear in the TCRdb table, and some are missing; sequencing was by immunoSEQ multiplex PCR. The sample has about 59,000 clones, nearly 90% seen once. The specimen comprised peripheral blood, sampled 28 days after the second AZD1222 dose. The receptors were gathered from an adult who received the AZD1222 COVID-19 vaccine.

The rearrangement joins TRBV21-1 to TRBJ1-5; the table's TRBD1 call for D was not verified on the DNA. TRBV21-1 counts as a pseudogene. The CDR3 is 17 amino acids. The CDR3 region is CATRDKEDKTENQPQHF. The CDR3 nucleotides read TGTGCCACCCGGGACAAGGAAGACAAAACGGAAAATCAGCCCCAGCATTTT.

This chain joins TRBV10-2 and TRBJ1-2; possibly TRBD1 for D (6 bases). The CDR3 has 12 residues. Trimming shortened V by 4 bases and J by 3 bases, and 6 bases separated the two germline ends. The germline gives CDR1 WSHSY, CDR2 SAAADI. The CDR3 DNA reads as TGCGCCAGCAGTGCAGGGGACTATGGCTACACCTTC. It specifies CASSAGDYGYTF.